This T cell receptor (beta chain) was sequenced in a study of blood T cell repertoires in COVID-19. Study background: Specimens from acute and convalescent COVID-19 originated in the United States, Italy and Spain.

This clone was seen once. Sequencing used immunoSEQ multiplex PCR; TCRdb keeps in-frame clones, though not all of them. The data contain around 170,000 clones, roughly four fifths of them seen just once; the ten biggest clones take up around 6.1%. This CDR3 region has 16 residues. Germline CDR1 reads MDHEN; CDR2 reads SYDVKM. Trimming shortened V by 2 bases and J by 7 bases, and 18 bases separated the two germline ends. Sequences were obtained from peripheral blood. The origin of this receptor is a woman aged 40 to 50 with acute or convalescent COVID-19. The chain links TRBV28 to TRBJ1-5; a weak D match, TRBD1 (5 bases). CDR3 coding DNA: TGTGCCAGCAGTTTAAAAAGGCTCGGGGGAGGACAGCCCCAGCATTTT. This translates into CASSLKRLGGGQPQHF. Drawing the rest from reference TRBV28 and TRBJ1-5, the complete variable domain is DVKVTQSSRYLVKRTGEKVFLECVQDMDHENMFWYRQDPGLGLRLIYFSYDVKMKEKGDIPEGYSVSREKKERFSLILESASTNQTSMYLCASSLKRLGGGQPQHFGDGTRLSIL.